These 32 T cell receptor beta chains were all obtained from the same sample, sequenced in a study of post-analysis software for immune sequencing data. The study, taken as a whole, reports: Higher frequency in patients than in controls was seen for roughly 5 TRBV segments, with TRBV5-6, TRBV5-1 and TRBV20-1 among them.

These TCRs' antigens remain unknown. Unique molecular identifiers had been added to the TCR beta cDNA libraries. TCRdb passed the PCR reads through MiXCR, listing each CDR3 protein once. The sample holds around 440,000 distinct CDR3 sequences, roughly 45% seen once. The sequenced sample consisted of blood. The receptors here all came from a girl between 5 and 17 years old with multiple sclerosis.

The chain links TRBV18 to TRBJ1-1; 9 nucleotides align to TRBD1. J was trimmed by 3 bases and V by 3 bases; bases with no gene match: 11. The CDR3 runs 17 residues. Per the germline V gene, CDR1 is KGHSH and CDR2 is LQKENI. The DNA of the CDR3 is TGTGCCAGCTCACCGGAGTTACAGGGGGCCAGGGACACTGAAGCTTTCTTT. Its protein is CASSPELQGARDTEAFF.

This clonotype was seen just once. The V and J genes are TRBV6-1 and TRBJ2-7; 10 nucleotides agree with TRBD2. Germline V lookup: CDR1 MNHNS, CDR2 SASEGT. Trimming at V came to 6 bases and at J to 6 bases, leaving 14 bases not matched to a gene. CDR3 length: 16 residues. This CDR3 reads CASSDPSGRATFEQYF. Written as DNA, the CDR3 is TGTGCCAGCAGCGATCCCAGCGGGAGGGCCACGTTCGAGCAGTACTTC.

Turning to this clonotype: A much larger clone is a single base away; this may be a read error. The gene calls are TRBV7-8 and TRBJ2-6; D gene unclear. The CDR3 loop spans 13 amino acids. Germline CDR1 SGHVS, CDR2 FQNEAQ. The CDR3 reads CASSNGRANVPTF. For the CDR3, the DNA is TGTGCCAGCAGCAACGGCCGGGCCAACGTCCCGACTTTC. Filled out from reference TRBV7-8 and TRBJ2-6, the complete variable domain reads GAGVSQSPRYKVAKRGQDVALRCDPISGHVSLFWYQQALGQGPEFLTYFQNEAQLDKSGLPSDRFFAERPEGSVSTLKIQRTQQEDSAVYLCASSNGRANVPTFGAGSRLTVL.

CDR3 loop: CASSWRTGGTYGYTF. CDR3 nucleotides: TGTGCCAGCAGCTGGAGGACAGGGGGAACCTATGGCTACACCTTC. The chain links TRBV7-2 to TRBJ1-2; 10 bases match TRBD1. Trimming took 4 bases from V and 4 from J; bases not matched to a gene: 6. The CDR3 is 15 amino acids. Germline V lookup: CDR1 SGHTA, CDR2 FQGNSA.

This clonotype was counted a few times. This chain links TRBV4-1 with TRBJ2-7; 9 nucleotides line up with TRBD2. The CDR3 is made up of 16 amino acids. The V gene end was trimmed by 4 bases and the J gene end by 3 bases; junction bases not matched to a gene: 10. Per germline, CDR1 MGHRA and CDR2 YSYEKL. The CDR3 reads CASSLPISGSSYEQYF. CDR3 DNA sequence: TGCGCCAGCAGCCTCCCGATTAGCGGGAGTAGCTACGAGCAGTACTTC.

There are a few counts of this clonotype. The V call is TRBV29-1, the J call TRBJ2-1, with TRBD2 as a possible D gene (6 bases). This CDR3 has 16 amino acids. Germline V gene lookup returns CDR1 SQVTM and CDR2 ANQGSEA. V was shortened by 4 bases and J by 3 bases, with 19 bases between the two germline ends. DNA for the CDR3: TGCAGCGTTGTTGGGCGGGGATTAATAAGCTACAATGAGCAGTTCTTC. Amino acids: CSVVGRGLISYNEQFF.

The chain uses TRBV6-5 and TRBJ2-1; 16 nucleotides line up with TRBD2. The CDR3 extends over 22 amino acids. With V trimmed by 2 bases and J by 2 bases, 15 bases remained unmatched. Germline CDR1 MNHEY, CDR2 SVGAGI. CDR3 DNA sequence: TGTGCCAGCAGTTACACCGGGACTAGCGGGAGGGCTTCGGATGGCGCCTACAATGAGCAGTTCTTC. Its protein product is CASSYTGTSGRASDGAYNEQFF.

In nucleotides, the CDR3 is TGCAGTGGGGTAATCCGTCTCTCCTACAATGAGCAGTTCTTC. Encoded protein: CSGVIRLSYNEQFF. This chain connects TRBV20-1 to TRBJ2-1; the D is unclear. The V gene's germline CDR1 is DFQATT and CDR2 SNEGSKA (reference sequence). The CDR3 runs 14 residues. Trimming pared 7 bases from V and 0 bases from J, leaving 13 bases between.

V usage is TRBV10-3 and J usage is TRBJ1-2, with 12 nucleotides matching TRBD1. CDR1 is ENHRY and CDR2 is SYGVKD in the germline V gene. Trimming took 7 bases from V and 6 from J; bases not matched to a gene: 6. This CDR3 has 14 residues. In nucleotides, the CDR3 is TGTGCCATCAAAAGGGACAGGGGGCTCGATGGCTACACCTTC. As protein: CAIKRDRGLDGYTF.

This clonotype was found many times. V is TRBV5-1 and J is TRBJ1-2, with D tentatively TRBD1 (5 bases). The CDR3 totals 14 residues. Trimming stripped 0 bases from V and 6 bases from J, with 12 bases between. Germline CDR1 reads SGHRS; CDR2 reads YFSETQ. CDR3 coding DNA: TGCGCCAGCAGCTTGGGATTGGGGGATGATGGCTACACCTTC. Translated, it gives CASSLGLGDDGYTF.

This clonotype was picked up a small number of times. V gene TRBV6-5 combines with J gene TRBJ2-7; D is perhaps TRBD1 (6 bases). The CDR3 consists of 14 residues. Trimming removed 6 bases from V and 2 bases from J, with 14 bases in between. Germline V lookup: CDR1 MNHEY, CDR2 SVGAGI. CDR3 bases: TGTGCCAGCAGCAGGGACATTGTGCCCTACGAGCAGTACTTC. It codes for CASSRDIVPYEQYF.

The chain carries TRBV20-1 and TRBJ1-1, with D possibly TRBD1 on 6 matching bases. V shed 2 bases and J shed 1 base, with 11 bases lying between them. The CDR3 contains 14 residues. Germline assignment: CDR1 DFQATT and CDR2 SNEGSKA (reference sequence). The CDR3 DNA sequence: TGCAGTGCTAGATCAGGGGCTTCGAACACTGAAGCTTTCTTT. Translating gives CSARSGASNTEAFF.

This clonotype has more than one count but fewer than ten. The chain uses TRBV20-1 and TRBJ2-7; D may be TRBD1 (5 bases). V was pared by 0 bases and J by 0 bases, with 12 bases between. This CDR3 has 15 residues. Per the germline V gene, CDR1 is DFQATT and CDR2 is SNEGSKA (reference sequence). CDR3 bases: TGCAGTGCTAGAGATTTGACAGTGAGCTCCTACGAGCAGTACTTC. As protein: CSARDLTVSSYEQYF.

The chain employs TRBV20-1 and TRBJ2-7; TRBD1 matches 7 bases. This CDR3 contains 14 residues. The junction had 6 bases not matched to a gene; V was cut back by 4 bases and J by 0 bases. Germline CDR1 reads DFQATT; CDR2 reads SNEGSKA (reference sequence). CDR3: CSATTGFRSYEQYF. In DNA, the CDR3 is TGCAGTGCTACGACAGGGTTCCGCTCCTACGAGCAGTACTTC.

V gene TRBV20-1 combines with J gene TRBJ2-7; 8 bases line up with TRBD2. CDR3 length: 13 residues. J gave up 0 bases and V 7 bases, and 5 bases lay outside the gene matches. Germline lookup yields CDR1 DFQATT and CDR2 SNEGSKA (reference sequence). DNA of the CDR3: TGCAGTGAAAAAGCGGGAGACTCCTACGAGCAGTACTTC. This sequence encodes CSEKAGDSYEQYF.

V and J are TRBV29-1 and TRBJ2-7; D call uncertain. The CDR3 is made up of 12 amino acids. The germline V and J ends were trimmed by 0 bases and 4 bases, with 7 bases remaining between them. Germline CDR1 reads SQVTM; CDR2 reads ANQGSEA. CDR3 residues: CSVEDDGYEQYF. DNA for the CDR3: TGCAGCGTTGAAGATGACGGATACGAGCAGTACTTC.

The CDR3 sequence: CASSGGSALGETQYF. Here the CDR3 DNA reads TGTGCCAGCAGCGGCGGGTCAGCCTTGGGGGAGACCCAGTACTTC. The gene calls are TRBV9 and TRBJ2-5; TRBD2 might be the D (5 bases). Germline CDR1 and CDR2: SGDLS and YYNGEE. Between the trimmed V and J ends, which lost 3 bases and 5 bases, there was a span of 17 bases. The CDR3 has 15 residues.

V usage is TRBV28 and J usage is TRBJ2-7; D uncertain. Germline V gives CDR1 MDHEN, CDR2 SYDVKM. This CDR3 is 11 amino acids long. Trimming shortened V by 7 bases and J by 2 bases, and 6 bases separated the two germline ends. CDR3 residues: CASTYAYEQYF. CDR3 nucleotides: TGTGCCAGCACCTACGCCTACGAGCAGTACTTC.

The V and J genes are TRBV19 and TRBJ1-1, with D possibly matching TRBD1 (5 bases). Germline CDR1 is LNHDA and CDR2 is SQIVND (reference sequence). V shed 8 bases and J shed 6 bases, with 16 bases lying between them. The CDR3 extends over 13 amino acids. The CDR3 nucleotides are TGTGCCAGTTCGGACACTGCGCGGGCTGAAGCTTTCTTT. It is translated as CASSDTARAEAFF.

The chain recombines TRBV24-1 with TRBJ2-2, with D maybe TRBD2 (5 bases). This CDR3 is built from 16 residues. In germline, CDR1 is KGHDR, CDR2 SFDVKD. V lost 2 bases to trimming and J lost 2 bases, with 11 bases between them. The CDR3 loop reads CATSDSGKGNTGELFF. The CDR3 nucleotides read TGTGCCACCAGTGATTCGGGGAAAGGAAACACCGGGGAGCTGTTTTTT.

This clonotype was recorded a few times. The chain recombines TRBV3-1 with TRBJ2-3, with TRBD2 matching 11 bases. Germline trimming cut 5 bases from V and 10 bases from J; bases unmatched to any gene: 5. CDR1 is LGHDT and CDR2 is YNNKEL in the germline V gene (reference sequence). The CDR3 extends over 13 amino acids. The CDR3 loop reads CASSLLAGVAQYF. The CDR3 bases are TGTGCCAGCAGCTTACTAGCGGGGGTCGCGCAGTATTTT.

The chain couples TRBV4-1 to TRBJ2-1; 10 nucleotides line up with TRBD2. This CDR3 contains 15 residues. J gave up 7 bases and V 4 bases, and 7 bases lay outside the gene matches. Germline CDR1 reads MGHRA; CDR2 reads YSYEKL. CDR3 DNA: TGCGCCAGCAGCCGTGAGCGGGAGGGCCAAAATGAGCAGTTCTTC. Its protein product is CASSREREGQNEQFF.

V and J are TRBV13 and TRBJ2-7; TRBD2 aligns across 8 bases. The J call may be wrong; the DNA end is better matched by TRBJ2-5. The CDR3 has 15 amino acids. The germline V gene encodes CDR1 PRHDT and CDR2 FYEKMQ (reference sequence). The CDR3 DNA sequence: TGTGCCAGCAGCTCAAGAGCGGGAGCAGCGGAGACCCAGTACTTC. It codes for CASSSRAGAAETQYF.

This clonotype was recorded a few times. V and J are TRBV4-1 and TRBJ1-2; the match to TRBD1 covers 7 bases. V was clipped by 4 bases and J by 3 bases; unmatched bases: 8. The CDR3 spans 15 residues. Germline CDR1 is MGHRA and CDR2 is YSYEKL. The CDR3 DNA reads as TGCGCCAGCAGCCTAGATCAGACAGGGTACTATGGCTACACCTTC. It translates to CASSLDQTGYYGYTF.

The chain links TRBV7-2 to TRBJ1-5; D is uncertain. CDR3 size: 14 residues. Germline-derived CDR1 and CDR2 are SGHTA and FQGNSA. Trimming cost V 1 base and J 1 base, with 5 bases left between them. The CDR3 sequence is CASSLGESNQPQHF. The CDR3 DNA sequence: TGTGCCAGCAGCTTAGGAGAGAGCAATCAGCCCCAGCATTTT.

This clonotype was seen only a few times. The chain recombines TRBV12-3 or TRBV12-4 with TRBJ2-7; D not resolved. Trimming cost V 2 bases and J 5 bases, with 10 bases left between them. The CDR3 spans 13 residues. CDR3 coding DNA: TGTGCCAGCAGTTTAACATTTCGAAACGAGCAGTACTTC. Amino acid sequence: CASSLTFRNEQYF.

CDR3 residues: CSAHPELTSEQETQYF. DNA for the CDR3: TGCAGTGCTCACCCAGAACTGACTAGCGAACAAGAGACCCAGTACTTC. V gene TRBV20-1 combines with J gene TRBJ2-5; 8 bases fit TRBD2. The CDR3 runs to 16 residues. The ends lost 5 bases at V and 2 bases at J; junction bases unmatched: 13. Germline V gene data show CDR1 as DFQATT and CDR2 as SNEGSKA (reference sequence).

V usage is TRBV7-9 and J usage is TRBJ1-5; D remains unclear. The CDR3 is made up of 14 amino acids. Germline-derived CDR1 and CDR2 are SEHNR and FQNEAQ (reference sequence). V dropped 3 bases and J dropped 0 bases, with 6 bases sitting between them. The CDR3 region has the DNA TGTGCCAGCAGCTTGGAAGTTAGCAATCAGCCCCAGCATTTT. It translates to CASSLEVSNQPQHF. Filled out from reference TRBV7-9 and TRBJ1-5, the complete variable domain reads DTGVSQNPRHKITKRGQNVTFRCDPISEHNRLYWYRQTLGQGPEFLTYFQNEAQLEKSRLLSDRFSAERPKGSFSTLEIQRTEQGDSAMYLCASSLEVSNQPQHFGDGTRLSIL.

Only a few counts were recorded for this clonotype. The chain uses TRBV20-1 and TRBJ2-7; 13 positions match TRBD2. The junction had 19 bases not matched to a gene; V was cut back by 7 bases and J by 7 bases. The CDR3 runs 17 residues. CDR1 and CDR2 (germline): DFQATT, SNEGSKA (reference sequence). The CDR3 DNA sequence: TGCAGTGTCAGAGGGACTAGCGGGACGTTGGCATACAATGAGCAGTACTTC. Translation: CSVRGTSGTLAYNEQYF.

The chain employs TRBV9 and TRBJ2-1; D remains unclear. The J call may be faulty, since TRBJ2-7 better matches the DNA end. CDR1 and CDR2 (germline): SGDLS, YYNGEE. The CDR3 is 16 amino acids. The CDR3 DNA sequence: TGTGCCAGCAGCGTAGCTCTCAGGAGCTCCTACAATGAGCAGTACTTC. Its translation is CASSVALRSSYNEQYF.

This clonotype was picked up one time. The chain has TRBV6-2 or TRBV6-3 and TRBJ2-1; 10 bases fit TRBD2. V shed 10 bases and J 9 bases; nucleotides not matched to a gene: 15. Germline loops: CDR1 MNHEY, CDR2 SVGEGT. The CDR3 runs 15 residues. CDR3 amino acids: CAIRPPSGRGSEQFF. CDR3 DNA: TGTGCCATCCGCCCCCCTAGCGGGAGAGGAAGTGAGCAGTTCTTC.

Details on this clonotype: Compared with germline, one end of the junction differs, possibly owing to a read error. The CDR3 DNA follows: TGCGCCAGCGGCCAATTTTTAGTAGACGGAGAGACCCAGTACTTC. Protein sequence: CASGQFLVDGETQYF. V and J are TRBV4-3 and TRBJ2-5; D gene ambiguous. This CDR3 region has 15 residues. CDR1 LGHNA and CDR2 YSLEER come from the germline V gene.